The rows below give T cell receptor beta chains drawn from one sample of a study of blood T cell repertoires in COVID-19. Libraries were prepared by immunoSEQ multiplex PCR; TCRdb keeps only in-frame clonotypes and omits some of them. The table lists around 150,000 clones, 80% to 90% of them singletons, with around 8.2% in the top ten. The sequencing input was peripheral blood. All receptors derive from a man aged 55-75 years with acute or convalescent COVID-19. CDR3s include the opening cysteine and the closing phenylalanine or tryptophan. The D gene is left open where the match is weak. The size field is filled for only some rows; it gives once, few, many or a size class.

TRBD2	TRBV24-1	NA	TRBJ2-1	16	TGTGCCACCAGTGAATCGAGCGGGAGCAAGAACAATGAGCAGTTCTTC	CATSESSGSKNNEQFF
NA	TRBV25-1	NA	TRBJ1-2	13	TGTGCCAGCAGTGAGGGGACACACTATGGCTACACCTTC	CASSEGTHYGYTF
NA	TRBV6-6	NA	TRBJ1-1	14	TGTGCCAGCAGTTCTCAGGGAGACAGGACTGAAGCTTTCTTT	CASSSQGDRTEAFF
TRBD1	TRBV6-5	NA	TRBJ1-3	15	TGTGCCAGCAGTTGGGACAGGTTTTCTGGAAACACCATATATTTT	CASSWDRFSGNTIYF
TRBD2	TRBV18	NA	TRBJ2-2	16	TGTGCCAGCTCACCACCGGCTAGCGGAAGGACCGGGGAGCTGTTTTTT	CASSPPASGRTGELFF
NA	TRBV14	NA	TRBJ1-6	16	TGTGCCAGCAGCCGGATCGGACAGAATTATAATTCACCCCTCCACTTT	CASSRIGQNYNSPLHF
NA	TRBV6-2/TRBV6-3	once	TRBJ2-3	16	TGTGCCAGCAGTTACCCAGGGGTTTCTAGCACAGATACGCAGTATTTT	CASSYPGVSSTDTQYF
TRBD2	TRBV24-1	few	TRBJ2-1	16	TGTGCCACCAGTGATGACCCGGGACTAAGAAACAATGAGCAGTTCTTC	CATSDDPGLRNNEQFF
NA	TRBV7-8	NA	TRBJ1-2	15	TGTGCCAGCAGCTTAGGGACATCTGCTAACTATGGCTACACCTTC	CASSLGTSANYGYTF
TRBD1	TRBV5-1	NA	TRBJ2-3	14	TGCGCCAGCAGCCCGGGACAGGGCTGGGATACGCAGTATTTT	CASSPGQGWDTQYF
TRBD1	TRBV25-1	NA	TRBJ1-1	15	TGTGCCAGCAGTGAATATGGGACAGGGAACACTGAAGCTTTCTTT	CASSEYGTGNTEAFF
NA	TRBV2	once	TRBJ2-4	12	TGTGCCAGCAGGGGACCCGGGGGCATTCAGTACTTC	CASRGPGGIQYF
NA	TRBV21-1	NA	TRBJ1-5	19	TGTGCCAGCAGCAAAAGGACAGATCTTATACACTATAGCAATCAGCCCCAGCATTTT	CASSKRTDLIHYSNQPQHF
NA	TRBV9	few	TRBJ1-2	13	TGTGCCAGCAGCATAATGGGGGCGGGTGGCTACACCTTC	CASSIMGAGGYTF
NA	TRBV5-1	NA	TRBJ1-2	12	TGCGCCAGCAGCTTGGAAAGGGGAGGGGACACCTTC	CASSLERGGDTF
NA	TRBV7-9	NA	TRBJ1-5	16	TGTGCCAGCAGCTCATACCCCTCCAGGTCCAATCAGCCCCAGCATTTT	CASSSYPSRSNQPQHF
TRBD2	TRBV4-1	NA	TRBJ2-2	22	TGCGCCAGCAGCCAGGGACACAATCCGGGACTAGCGGGAGTAGATGTGTACGGGGAGCTGTTTTTT	CASSQGHNPGLAGVDVYGELFF
TRBD1	TRBV24-1	NA	TRBJ1-5	15	TGTGCCACCAGTGATCCAGGACAGGGTAATCAGCCCCAGCATTTT	CATSDPGQGNQPQHF
TRBD2	TRBV6-6	NA	TRBJ2-7	14	TGTGCCAGCAAGGCCGGGACTAGCGTTGGCGAGCAGTACTTC	CASKAGTSVGEQYF
NA	TRBV3-1/TRBV3-2	few	TRBJ1-3	15	TGTGCCAGCAGCCAAGGACAGAGCTCTGGAAACACCATATATTTT	CASSQGQSSGNTIYF
NA	TRBV5-1	NA	TRBJ2-5	14	TGCGCCAGCAGCTTGTGGTCAGAAGAAGAGACCCAGTACTTC	CASSLWSEEETQYF
TRBD2	TRBV7-3	few	TRBJ2-1	15	TGTGCCAGCAGCTTCCTAGCGGGAGCGAACAATGAGCAGTTCTTC	CASSFLAGANNEQFF
NA	TRBV7-3	NA	TRBJ2-3	15	TGTGCCAGCAGCCCAAACAGGGAAAGCACAGATACGCAGTATTTT	CASSPNRESTDTQYF
TRBD1	TRBV5-1	NA	TRBJ1-3	15	TGCGCCAGCAGCTGGACAGGGGACCCTGGAAACACCATATATTTT	CASSWTGDPGNTIYF
TRBD1	TRBV5-1	NA	TRBJ2-1	14	TGCGCCAGCAGCTTGGGGGACAGCTACAATGAGCAGTTCTTC	CASSLGDSYNEQFF
TRBD1	TRBV19	NA	TRBJ1-5	13	TGTGCCAGTGCGGGGGAGACAGGGGCGCCCCAGCATTTT	CASAGETGAPQHF
NA	TRBV10-1	NA	TRBJ2-6	14	TGCGCCAGCAGTCGAGGCTCTGGGGCCAACGTCCTGACTTTC	CASSRGSGANVLTF
TRBD1	TRBV5-1	NA	TRBJ2-3	15	TGCGCCAGCAGCTCGGGACAGCTTAGCACAGATACGCAGTATTTT	CASSSGQLSTDTQYF
TRBD2	TRBV6-6	NA	TRBJ2-5	14	TGTGCCAGCAGGGGACTAGCGGATACTGGGACCCAGTACTTC	CASRGLADTGTQYF
TRBD1	TRBV6-5	NA	TRBJ2-2	13	TGTGCCAGCAGGCAACAGGGGACCGGGGAGCTGTTTTTT	CASRQQGTGELFF
TRBD1	TRBV3-1/TRBV3-2	NA	TRBJ2-1	18	TGTGCCAGCAGCCAAAACACCGACCTCTGGACAGGGTTTAATGAGCAGTTCTTC	CASSQNTDLWTGFNEQFF
NA	TRBV19	NA	TRBJ1-1	14	TGTGCCAGTAGTATGACAGGAGCCTACACTGAAGCTTTCTTT	CASSMTGAYTEAFF
NA	TRBV18	once	TRBJ1-6	15	TGTGCCAGCTCACCCGGAGGACTGAATAATTCACCCCTCCACTTT	CASSPGGLNNSPLHF
NA	TRBV28	NA	TRBJ1-6	15	TGTGCCAGCAGTTTGGATCAGGCTGATAATTCACCCCTCCACTTT	CASSLDQADNSPLHF
NA	TRBV19	once	TRBJ1-5	16	TGTGCCAGTAGAGGAATGCGAGGAGATAGCAATCAGCCCCAGCATTTT	CASRGMRGDSNQPQHF
TRBD1	TRBV18	NA	TRBJ1-5	16	TGTGCCAGCTCACCCGGACAGGGAGGTAGCAATCAGCCCCAGCATTTT	CASSPGQGGSNQPQHF
TRBD2	TRBV6-6	NA	TRBJ2-1	16	TGTGCCAGCAGTCGAAGGAGGCTAGCGGGAATCAATGAGCAGTTCTTC	CASSRRRLAGINEQFF
NA	TRBV5-1	NA	TRBJ1-2	15	TGCGCCAGCAGCCCCTCCTCACAGGGTAGCTATGGCTACACCTTC	CASSPSSQGSYGYTF
NA	TRBV19	NA	TRBJ2-1	15	TGTGCCAGTCGTATTGGCGGGACCTCCTACAATGAGCAGTTCTTC	CASRIGGTSYNEQFF
NA	TRBV7-9	NA	TRBJ1-1	11	TGTGCCAGCAGCAACCAGGCTGAAGCTTTCTTT	CASSNQAEAFF
NA	TRBV18	NA	TRBJ1-2	13	TGTGCCAGCTCGAGACAGGATCTCTATGGCTACACCTTC	CASSRQDLYGYTF
TRBD2	TRBV9	once	TRBJ2-1	16	TGTGCCAGCAGCGTAAGCGGGAGGGCCTCCTACAATGAGCAGTTCTTC	CASSVSGRASYNEQFF
TRBD1	TRBV28	NA	TRBJ1-5	14	TGTGCCAGCAGTTATCGACAGGGGCCACAGCCCCAGCATTTT	CASSYRQGPQPQHF
NA	TRBV2	NA	TRBJ2-4	16	TGTGCCAGCAGTCCAGCTGGGGAGAGAACCAAAAACATTCAGTACTTC	CASSPAGERTKNIQYF
TRBD1	TRBV2	NA	TRBJ1-5	15	TGTGCCAGCAGTCCGGGACAGGGAGAAAATCAGCCCCAGCATTTT	CASSPGQGENQPQHF
NA	TRBV21-1	NA	TRBJ2-3	14	TGTGCCAGCAACACACCGACTATCACAGATACGCAGTATTTT	CASNTPTITDTQYF
NA	TRBV5-1	NA	TRBJ1-2	13	TGCGCCAGCAGCTTGGGCGGGAACTATGGCTACACCTTC	CASSLGGNYGYTF
TRBD1	TRBV7-9	NA	TRBJ1-4	14	TGTGCCAGTGAACCCCAGGGGGCAGGTGAAAAACTGTTTTTT	CASEPQGAGEKLFF
NA	TRBV5-1	NA	TRBJ1-3	15	TGCGCCAGCAGCTTGGGTTTTATAAGGGGCAACACCATATATTTT	CASSLGFIRGNTIYF
NA	TRBV21-1	NA	TRBJ2-4	14	TGTGCCAGCAGCAAAGCGCTTGGCAGAAACATTCAGTACTTC	CASSKALGRNIQYF
TRBD2	TRBV10-1	NA	TRBJ2-2	17	TGCGCCAGCAGTGACCAGGGACTAGCGGGAGTAGTCGGGGAGCTGTTTTTT	CASSDQGLAGVVGELFF
NA	TRBV12-3/TRBV12-4	NA	TRBJ1-5	12	TGTGCCAGCAGTTTGGAGCGTCAGCCCCAGCATTTT	CASSLERQPQHF
TRBD2	TRBV5-1	NA	TRBJ2-3	16	TGCGCCAGCAGCCTTGTGGTCTCGGGGGGACCAGATACGCAGTATTTT	CASSLVVSGGPDTQYF